These 18 T cell receptor beta chains were sequenced from one sample in a study of T cell clusters in autoimmune cytopenias. Each sample's input was about 270 ng genomic DNA, 40,000 or so genome equivalents. TRB was amplified by touch-down multiplex PCR, primer pools A and B combined. TCRdb reprocessed the multiplex PCR reads, keeping one entry per CDR3 protein, no DNA. The sample data list around 7,800 distinct CDR3 sequences. The sample was peripheral blood. The receptors derive from a human donor with an autoimmune cytopenia or autoimmune hepatitis (not recorded which).

The gene calls are TRBV19 and TRBJ2-3; TCRdb gives TRBD1 as the D gene, but with no DNA this cannot be confirmed. This CDR3 has 16 amino acids. CDR1 and CDR2 from the germline V gene are LNHDA and SQIVND (reference sequence). The CDR3 is CASTPFGALSTDTQYF. Full variable domain (outside the CDR3, taken from reference TRBV19 and TRBJ2-3): DGGITQSPKYLFRKEGQNVTLSCEQNLNHDAMYWYRQDPGQGLRLIYYSQIVNDFQKGDIAEGYSVSREKKESFPLTVTSAQKNPTAFYLCASTPFGALSTDTQYFGPGTRLTVL.

The chain uses TRBV7-7 and TRBJ2-7; TCRdb proposes TRBD2, but this gene call is untestable without DNA. CDR3 size: 20 residues. From germline, CDR1 is SSHAT and CDR2 FNYEAQ (reference sequence). This CDR3 is CASSSQLARLAGGQYYEQYF.

The genes are TRBV27 and TRBJ2-7; TCRdb's D call, TRBD2, is unchecked because there is no DNA. Per germline, CDR1 MNHEY and CDR2 SMNVEV (reference sequence). The CDR3 is 14 amino acids. The CDR3 protein is CASSLASGSYEQYF.

The rearrangement joins TRBV4-1 to TRBJ2-3; the D gene TCRdb calls, TRBD1, cannot be checked with no DNA. The CDR3 is 18 amino acids. The germline V gene has CDR1 MGHRA and CDR2 YSYEKL. This CDR3 reads CASSQPLAVQGNTDTQYF.

This clonotype ranks as medium-sized (0.01 to 0.1%) in terms of frequency. V is TRBV6-6 and J is TRBJ1-5; checking the TCRdb D call of TRBD1 is not possible without DNA. The CDR3 length is 14 residues. In germline, CDR1 is MNHNY, CDR2 SVGAGI (reference sequence). CDR3 region: CASSYLGGGQPQHF.

Frequency places this clonotype as medium-sized. V gene TRBV6-5 combines with J gene TRBJ1-1; TCRdb calls TRBD1, which cannot be checked without DNA. This CDR3 spans 15 amino acids. Germline lookup yields CDR1 MNHEY and CDR2 SVGAGI. The CDR3 region is CASSYSPDRNTEAFF.

V gene TRBV20-1 combines with J gene TRBJ1-2; the TCRdb call, TRBD1, lacks DNA for checking. CDR3 length equals 15 residues. Per germline, CDR1 DFQATT and CDR2 SNEGSKA (reference sequence). The CDR3 protein is CSAGPGTGMIYGYTF.

This clonotype is deemed medium-sized by its frequency. The chain is built from TRBV7-2 and TRBJ2-3; TCRdb indicates TRBD1, and absent DNA this call remains unverified. This CDR3 region has 15 residues. The germline gives CDR1 SGHTA, CDR2 FQGNSA. Here the CDR3 reads CASSLGQGDTDTQYF.

This clonotype is called medium-sized based on its frequency. The V call is TRBV7-9, the J call TRBJ2-5; TCRdb indicates TRBD2, and absent DNA this call remains unverified. This CDR3 is built from 14 residues. The germline V gene encodes CDR1 SEHNR and CDR2 FQNEAQ (reference sequence). CDR3 residues: CASRGLAGVETQYF.

According to its frequency, this clonotype is medium-sized (0.01 to 0.1%). This chain joins TRBV19 and TRBJ1-1; TCRdb names TRBD1, which stays unverified in the absence of DNA. The CDR3 totals 14 residues. The germline V gene encodes CDR1 LNHDA and CDR2 SQIVND (reference sequence). CDR3: CASSYGTGHTEAFF.

The chain combines TRBV6-2 or TRBV6-3 with TRBJ1-1. CDR3 length equals 15 residues. The germline V gene encodes CDR1 MNHEY and CDR2 SVGEGT. The CDR3 here is CASIIGAGSSPEAFF.

By frequency, this clonotype is medium-sized. The CDR3 sequence is CASSPGGQQDYYGYTF. V and J are TRBV18 and TRBJ1-2; no DNA is available, so the TRBD1 call from TCRdb remains unchecked. The CDR3 sequence is 16 residues long. Germline loops: CDR1 KGHSH, CDR2 LQKENI.

Judged by frequency, this clonotype is medium-sized (0.01 to 0.1%). CDR3 sequence: CATSRSTEAFF. The genes are TRBV6-5 and TRBJ1-1. The CDR3 runs 11 residues. Germline assignment: CDR1 MNHEY and CDR2 SVGAGI.

This chain joins TRBV18 and TRBJ2-7; TCRdb returns TRBD1, unconfirmable since there is no DNA. CDR1 and CDR2 from the germline V gene are KGHSH and LQKENI. This CDR3 is 15 amino acids long. CDR3: CASSPAGQGSYEQYF. Full variable domain (missing parts from reference TRBV18 and TRBJ2-7): NAGVMQNPRHLVRRRGQEARLRCSPMKGHSHVYWYRQLPEEGLKFMVYLQKENIIDESGMPKERFSAEFPKEGPSILRIQQVVRGDSAAYFCASSPAGQGSYEQYFGPGTRLTVT.

This clonotype ranks as medium-sized in terms of frequency. This chain uses TRBV29-1 with TRBJ2-1. The CDR3 covers 12 residues. The V gene's germline CDR1 is SQVTM and CDR2 ANQGSEA. CDR3: CSVVLVGNEQFF.

By frequency, this clonotype registers medium-sized. This chain links TRBV6-6 with TRBJ1-1. The CDR3 runs 12 residues. Germline assignment: CDR1 MNHNY and CDR2 SVGAGI (reference sequence). The CDR3: CASSYPRTEAFF.

Frequency places this clonotype as medium-sized. The chain uses TRBV30 and TRBJ2-7; TCRdb proposes TRBD1, but this gene call is untestable without DNA. CDR3 size: 13 residues. Germline-derived CDR1 and CDR2 are GTSNPN and SVGIG (reference sequence). CDR3: CAWKRQGDYEQYF.

This clonotype ranks as medium-sized in terms of frequency. This chain's CDR3 is CASSYVEGQETQYF. V is TRBV6-5 and J is TRBJ2-5. This CDR3 spans 14 amino acids. The germline V gene encodes CDR1 MNHEY and CDR2 SVGAGI.